This T cell receptor (beta chain) was identified in a study of metastatic and nonmetastatic thyroid tumors. Background on the study: Patients with malignant and benign thyroid disease provided blood and tumor or nodule tissue, whose repertoires were compared.

This clone was seen ten or more times. The antigen is not known. Points from the study as a whole: Within blood and tumor, benign nodules reportedly had significantly lower TCR beta diversity than malignant thyroid tumors did.

TCRdb re-analyzed the PCR reads through MiXCR. Here the sample spans roughly 36,000 clones, roughly a quarter being singletons. No patient received treatment before thyroid surgery. Sequenced material: blood. The TCR comes from a female donor with papillary thyroid cancer or a benign thyroid nodule (not recorded which). Some clones in this sample may be carry-over from other donors' samples.

The CDR3 DNA is TGCAGCGTTGTTAGTTCCTTTGGTGCTTTCTTT. Amino acid sequence: CSVVSSFGAFF. The V call is TRBV29-1, the J call TRBJ1-1; D gene uncertain. The CDR3 extends over 11 amino acids. V was shortened by 4 bases and J by 11 bases, with 14 bases between the two germline ends. Germline V gene data show CDR1 as SQVTM and CDR2 as ANQGSEA.